The rows below give T cell receptor beta chains drawn from one sample of a study of blood T cell repertoires in COVID-19. Sequencing used immunoSEQ multiplex PCR; TCRdb keeps in-frame clones, though not all of them. The table has 55,000 to 70,000 clones, around nine tenths seen once. The sequencing sample was made of peripheral blood. The receptors originated from a man between 40 and 49 years old with COVID-19, enrolled during active disease. Each CDR3 is given with its conserved first and last residue. A D gene is named only where the DNA matches it firmly. For some rows the clone size is stated as once, few or many, or as a class when expanded; others skip it.

TRBD1 TRBJ1-2 . TRBV3-1/TRBV3-2 CASSQEGQGALGYTF TGTGCCAGCAGCCAAGAGGGGCAGGGGGCGCTTGGCTACACCTTC
. TRBJ2-2 once TRBV11-3 CASSPGRDTGELFF TGTGCCAGCAGCCCGGGTAGAGACACCGGGGAGCTGTTTTTT
TRBD1 TRBJ1-5 once TRBV19 CASKGARVWQGPQHF TGTGCCAGCAAGGGGGCCAGGGTTTGGCAGGGGCCCCAGCATTTT
TRBD1 TRBJ1-3 . TRBV5-4 CASRDRGAGNTIYF TGTGCCAGCAGGGACAGGGGCGCTGGAAACACCATATATTTT
TRBD2 TRBJ2-1 . TRBV3-1/TRBV3-2 CASSLWTSYGNEQFF TGTGCCAGCAGCCTCTGGACTAGCTATGGCAATGAGCAGTTCTTC
TRBD2 TRBJ2-5 once TRBV5-1 CASSFERGQETQYF TGCGCCAGCAGCTTCGAGCGGGGCCAAGAGACCCAGTACTTC
. TRBJ1-2 . TRBV30 CAWRGGTRTTVYGYTF TGTGCCTGGCGAGGAGGTACAAGGACAACGGTCTATGGCTACACCTTC
TRBD2 TRBJ2-5 . TRBV11-2 CASSRGGLAGNQETQYF TGTGCCAGCAGCAGGGGGGGGCTAGCGGGAAACCAAGAGACCCAGTACTTC
. TRBJ2-7 . TRBV5-1 CASSSQGGSYEQYF TGCGCCAGCAGCTCGCAGGGTGGCTCCTACGAGCAGTACTTC
TRBD1 TRBJ1-1 . TRBV28 CASSLIPDRTGAGAFF TGTGCCAGCAGTTTAATCCCGGACAGGACCGGCGCTGGGGCTTTCTTT
TRBD2 TRBJ2-3 few TRBV28 CASVKAGGFTDTQYF TGTGCCAGCGTCAAAGCGGGGGGATTCACAGATACGCAGTATTTT
TRBD2 TRBJ2-5 once TRBV6-6 CASSYSGEGQYF TGTGCCAGCAGTTACTCCGGGGAGGGCCAGTACTTC
. TRBJ1-5 . TRBV7-9 CASSLSGVANQPQHF TGTGCCAGCAGCTTATCAGGGGTCGCCAATCAGCCCCAGCATTTT
TRBD1 TRBJ1-5 . TRBV19 CATADRVSNQPQHF TGTGCCACCGCGGACAGGGTTAGCAATCAGCCCCAGCATTTT
. TRBJ1-4 . TRBV19 CASSAQDKGIQGKLFF TGTGCCAGTAGCGCCCAGGACAAGGGAATACAAGGGAAACTGTTTTTT
TRBD1 TRBJ1-5 . TRBV19 CASRGDRVNQPQHF TGTGCCAGTAGGGGGGACAGGGTCAATCAGCCCCAGCATTTT
TRBD1 TRBJ2-1 once TRBV11-3 CASSASLGSQGGYNEQFF TGTGCCAGCAGCGCGAGTTTGGGGTCACAGGGGGGCTACAATGAGCAGTTCTTC
. TRBJ2-7 once TRBV15 CATSSWGVSYEQYF TGTGCCACCAGCAGCTGGGGGGTTTCCTACGAGCAGTACTTC
. TRBJ2-6 . TRBV29-1 CSARSGANVLTF TGCAGCGCCCGCTCTGGGGCCAACGTCCTGACTTTC
TRBD1 TRBJ2-7 . TRBV5-1 CASSTGQPPVEQYF TGCGCCAGCAGCACGGGACAGCCCCCGGTCGAGCAGTACTTC
. TRBJ2-1 . TRBV6-6 CASSYSRVYNEQFF TGTGCCAGCAGTTACTCGCGAGTCTACAATGAGCAGTTCTTC
. TRBJ1-4 . TRBV15 CATSRDRGNEKLFF TGTGCCACCAGCAGAGACAGGGGAAATGAAAAACTGTTTTTT
. TRBJ1-2 . TRBV6-5 CASIWGQPDYGYTF TGTGCCAGCATATGGGGCCAACCGGACTATGGCTACACCTTC
TRBD2 TRBJ2-3 . TRBV10-2 CASSGQGTSGSLDTQYF TGCGCCAGCAGTGGACAAGGGACTAGTGGATCACTAGATACGCAGTATTTT
TRBD2 TRBJ2-7 . TRBV18 CASSPPGLAGGQNEQYF TGTGCCAGCTCACCGCCGGGACTAGCGGGGGGGCAGAACGAGCAGTACTTC
. TRBJ1-5 . TRBV6-5 CASRLSSGQPQHF TGTGCCAGCAGGTTGTCATCCGGGCAGCCCCAGCATTTT
TRBD2 TRBJ2-7 large TRBV19 CASSIGASGDAEQYF TGTGCCAGTAGTATCGGCGCTAGCGGGGACGCCGAGCAGTACTTC
. TRBJ2-3 . TRBV3-1/TRBV3-2 CASSLRQTDTQYF TGTGCCAGCAGCCTACGACAGACAGATACGCAGTATTTT
TRBD1 TRBJ1-5 . TRBV11-1 CASSRQGDQPQHF TGTGCCAGCAGCAGACAGGGTGATCAGCCCCAGCATTTT
. TRBJ1-5 . TRBV19 CASSASGNSQPQHF TGTGCCAGTAGCGCGTCGGGGAATAGTCAGCCCCAGCATTTT
. TRBJ2-7 once TRBV5-1 CASSLQGEGPEQYF TGCGCCAGCAGCTTACAGGGGGAGGGACCCGAGCAGTACTTC
TRBD2 TRBJ2-1 once TRBV27 CASSGGGYEQFF TGTGCCAGCAGCGGGGGGGGCTATGAGCAGTTCTTC
. TRBJ1-1 . TRBV5-1 CASSRERGNTEAFF TGCGCCAGCAGCCGGGAACGGGGAAACACTGAAGCTTTCTTT
TRBD2 TRBJ2-1 . TRBV13 CASSFERETYNEQFF TGTGCCAGCAGCTTCGAGCGGGAAACATACAATGAGCAGTTCTTC
. TRBJ2-7 . TRBV29-1 CSVENTSKQYF TGCAGCGTTGAGAACACCTCCAAGCAGTACTTC
TRBD1 TRBJ2-1 . TRBV5-8 CASSNQPGQGAFNEQFF TGTGCCAGCAGCAACCAACCGGGACAGGGGGCATTTAATGAGCAGTTCTTC
TRBD1 TRBJ2-5 once TRBV11-2 CASSLAPGQQETQYF TGTGCCAGCAGCTTAGCCCCGGGACAGCAAGAGACCCAGTACTTC
. TRBJ2-6 . TRBV4-1 CASSQAQAPSGANVLTF TGCGCCAGCAGCCAAGCACAGGCCCCCTCTGGGGCCAACGTCCTGACTTTC
. TRBJ2-7 . TRBV12-3/TRBV12-4 CASSLNTPSEQYF TGTGCCAGCAGTTTAAACACCCCTAGCGAGCAGTACTTC
. TRBJ1-1 . TRBV19 CASSSLQGITEAFF TGTGCCAGTAGTAGCCTCCAGGGAATCACTGAAGCTTTCTTT
TRBD1 TRBJ2-4 . TRBV19 CASSSRGDRGFALGPENIQYF TGTGCCAGTAGTTCAAGGGGGGACAGGGGTTTTGCTCTCGGCCCGGAAAACATTCAGTACTTC
TRBD1 TRBJ2-2 . TRBV10-3 CAISARGTGVTGELFF TGTGCCATCAGCGCGAGGGGGACAGGGGTAACCGGGGAGCTGTTTTTT
TRBD1 TRBJ1-4 . TRBV5-5 CASSSPTGQGPNEKLFF TGTGCCAGCAGCTCGCCCACGGGACAGGGCCCTAATGAAAAACTGTTTTTT
. TRBJ1-2 . TRBV30 CAWSGQGLGYTF TGTGCCTGGAGTGGCCAGGGATTGGGCTACACCTTC
. TRBJ1-2 once TRBV19 CASSPGQIFLTGGYTF TGTGCCAGTAGCCCCGGACAGATATTCTTAACGGGGGGCTACACCTTC
. TRBJ2-2 . TRBV30 CAWSVVDGELFF TGTGCCTGGAGCGTGGTAGACGGGGAGCTGTTTTTT
. TRBJ1-3 once TRBV30 CGQGPSGNTIYF TGTGGGCAGGGCCCCTCTGGAAACACCATATATTTT